Shown below are 9 T cell receptor beta chains from a single sample sequenced in a study of monozygotic twins with cystic fibrosis. This table comes from immunoSEQ multiplex PCR, and its TCRdb copy is limited to in-frame clones, with some not included. Of approximately 14,000 clones detected, around 89% appear once; the ten largest clones hold 0.65% to 0.9%. The source material was blood. All receptors derive from a boy between 10 and 17 years old with cystic fibrosis.

This chain joins TRBV5-1 and TRBJ2-2; 10 positions agree with TRBD1. Trimming cost V 5 bases and J 0 bases; bases outside gene matches: 7. The germline V gene encodes CDR1 SGHRS and CDR2 YFSETQ. This CDR3 is built from 17 residues. The CDR3 DNA reads as TGCGCCAGCAGGAAAACCGGGACAGGGGCGAACACCGGGGAGCTGTTTTTT. It yields the protein CASRKTGTGANTGELFF.

This sequence joins TRBV28 and TRBJ2-5; maybe TRBD1 (6 bases). The CDR3 sequence is 15 residues long. Between the trimmed V and J ends, which lost 6 bases and 5 bases, there was a span of 19 bases. The germline CDR1 and CDR2 sequences are MDHEN and SYDVKM. CDR3 protein: CASRRTDIKGETQYF. The CDR3 DNA sequence: TGTGCCAGCAGGAGGACAGACATCAAGGGGGAGACCCAGTACTTC.

The chain joins TRBV19 to TRBJ1-1, with D unresolved. CDR3 length: 13 amino acids. Deletions cut 3 bases from V and 11 bases from J, with 16 bases between. CDR1 and CDR2 from the germline V gene are LNHDA and SQIVND (reference sequence). The chain's CDR3 is CASSMRGIIGAFF. DNA for the CDR3: TGTGCCAGTAGTATGCGAGGCATCATCGGCGCTTTCTTT.

The chain recombines TRBV11-2 with TRBJ1-1; no clear D. V shed 5 bases and J shed 3 bases, with 13 bases lying between them. CDR3 length equals 14 residues. Germline lookup yields CDR1 SGHAT and CDR2 FQNNGV. The CDR3 loop reads CASSVRHGDTEAFF. CDR3 nucleotide sequence: TGTGCCAGCAGCGTAAGGCATGGGGACACTGAAGCTTTCTTT. Using reference TRBV11-2 and TRBJ1-1 for the parts outside the CDR3, the full variable domain is EAGVAQSPRYKIIEKRQSVAFWCNPISGHATLYWYQQILGQGPKLLIQFQNNGVVDDSQLPKDRFSAERLKGVDSTLKIQPAKLEDSAVYLCASSVRHGDTEAFFGQGTRLTVV.

The chain employs TRBV15 and TRBJ2-3; 11 positions agree with TRBD2. Looked up from germline, CDR1 is LNHNV and CDR2 is YYDKDF (reference sequence). The CDR3 contains 17 residues. V lost 5 bases, J lost 1 base, and 8 bases stayed unmatched. The CDR3 nucleotides read TGTGCCACCAGCGCGTTAGCGGGAGGGAGGGGCACAGATACGCAGTATTTT. Translating it yields CATSALAGGRGTDTQYF.

The chain is built from TRBV7-8 and TRBJ1-2, with 9 nucleotides matching TRBD1. V was pared by 5 bases and J by 5 bases, with 12 bases of the junction left unmatched. CDR3 length: 16 residues. Per germline, CDR1 SGHVS and CDR2 FQNEAQ. The CDR3 DNA reads TGTGCCAGCAGCCCCCTACCGGGACAGGGAACATATGGCTACACCTTC. Translating gives CASSPLPGQGTYGYTF.

The V and J genes are TRBV28 and TRBJ2-7; D is uncertain. The germline V gene encodes CDR1 MDHEN and CDR2 SYDVKM. The V gene lost 7 bases and the J gene lost 0 bases, with 16 bases spanning the gap. There are 15 residues in the CDR3. In nucleotides, the CDR3 is TGTGCCAGCACCCCCATCTCGATTCGCTCCTACGAGCAGTACTTC. The encoded protein is CASTPISIRSYEQYF. The complete variable domain, with remaining parts taken from reference TRBV28 and TRBJ2-7, reads DVKVTQSSRYLVKRTGEKVFLECVQDMDHENMFWYRQDPGLGLRLIYFSYDVKMKEKGDIPEGYSVSREKKERFSLILESASTNQTSMYLCASTPISIRSYEQYFGPGTRLTVT.

This chain links TRBV7-6 with TRBJ1-4; 8 nucleotides agree with TRBD1. Unmatched junction bases numbered 5, after V lost 3 bases and J lost 8 bases. There are 14 residues in the CDR3. The germline CDR1 and CDR2 sequences are SGHVS and FNYEAQ. The CDR3 sequence is CASSLDRVYEKLFF. The CDR3 DNA reads TGTGCCAGCAGCTTGGACAGGGTTTACGAAAAACTGTTTTTT.

This clone has a single count. The V call is TRBV2, the J call TRBJ2-2, with D unclear. Germline V gene data show CDR1 as SNHLY and CDR2 as FYNNEI. Trimming stripped 3 bases from V and 4 bases from J, with 9 bases between. This CDR3 contains 14 residues. CDR3 coding DNA: TGTGCCAGCAGTGATGAGTGGGCCACCGGGGAGCTGTTTTTT. This translates into CASSDEWATGELFF.